These T cell receptor beta chains were read from a single sample in a study of identical twins. TCRdb reanalysed the 5' RACE reads using MiXCR and keeps one entry per CDR3 protein. The table has around 160,000 distinct CDR3 sequences, approximately 4% seen once; the top ten hold around 8%. Sequenced sample: memory T cells sorted from blood. The origin of the receptors is a man younger than 35 in good health. The CDR3 runs from the conserved cysteine through the conserved F or W. The order of the fields is D gene, J gene, V gene, clone size, CDR3 protein, CDR3 DNA. The D gene is left open where the match is weak. Only some rows state a clone size, as once, few, many or a class for expanded clones.

>NA|TRBJ1-2|TRBV28|many
CASSADYGYTF
TGTGCCAGCAGTGCAGACTATGGCTACACCTTC
>TRBD2|TRBJ2-5|TRBV20-1|many
CSAKPGGSRQETQYF
TGCAGTGCTAAGCCTGGCGGGAGTAGACAAGAGACCCAGTACTTC
>NA|TRBJ1-1|TRBV9|many
CASSTQTVNTEAFF
TGTGCCAGCAGCACCCAGACAGTCAACACTGAAGCTTTCTTT
>TRBD1|TRBJ2-7|TRBV9|many
CASSVAWGQGESEQYF
TGTGCCAGCAGCGTAGCTTGGGGACAGGGGGAATCCGAGCAGTACTTC
>TRBD2|TRBJ2-1|TRBV6-1|many
CASDPSGSYNEQFF
TGTGCCTCCGACCCTAGCGGCTCCTACAATGAGCAGTTCTTC
>NA|TRBJ1-4|TRBV2|NA
CASSELGQTVEKLFF
TGTGCCAGCAGTGAACTAGGACAGACTGTTGAAAAACTGTTTTTT
>NA|TRBJ1-1|TRBV4-1|many
CASQGGAKGTEAFF
TGCGCCAGCCAGGGAGGGGCCAAAGGCACTGAAGCTTTCTTT
>TRBD1|TRBJ1-5|TRBV24-1|many
CATSETGTGLVAQHF
TGTGCCACCAGTGAGACCGGGACAGGGCTCGTAGCCCAGCATTTT
>TRBD1|TRBJ1-2|TRBV7-3|many
CASSLYRGASGYTF
TGTGCCAGCAGCTTATACAGGGGGGCTAGTGGCTACACCTTC
>TRBD2|TRBJ2-6|TRBV15|NA
CATSRDDSGTGANVLTF
TGTGCCACCAGCAGAGACGATAGCGGGACTGGGGCCAACGTCCTGACTTTC
>NA|TRBJ2-1|TRBV11-2|many
CASSTPRGLNEQFF
TGTGCCAGCAGTACTCCACGGGGCCTCAATGAGCAGTTCTTC
>TRBD1|TRBJ1-4|TRBV4-2|many
CASSQRQGENEKLFF
TGTGCCAGCAGCCAAAGACAGGGGGAAAATGAAAAACTGTTTTTT
>NA|TRBJ1-1|TRBV12-3/TRBV12-4|many
CASSLSQGSGFEAFF
TGTGCCAGCAGTTTATCACAGGGTAGCGGTTTTGAAGCTTTCTTT
>TRBD1|TRBJ2-5|TRBV7-2|many
CASSLQTGGGETQYF
TGTGCCAGCAGCCTACAGACAGGGGGCGGGGAGACCCAGTACTTC
>TRBD2|TRBJ2-1|TRBV20-1|many
CSARGVSGTAYNEQFF
TGCAGTGCTAGAGGTGTTAGCGGGACTGCCTACAATGAGCAGTTCTTC
>NA|TRBJ2-6|TRBV29-1|few
CSVARAGANVLTF
TGCAGCGTAGCAAGGGCCGGGGCCAACGTCCTGACTTTC
>NA|TRBJ2-1|TRBV5-1|many
CASSLLADVDEQFF
TGCGCCAGCAGCTTGTTGGCAGACGTCGATGAGCAGTTCTTC
>NA|TRBJ1-1|TRBV6-1|many
CASSEHHMNTEAFF
TGTGCCAGCAGTGAACACCACATGAACACTGAAGCTTTCTTT
>NA|TRBJ2-3|TRBV12-3/TRBV12-4|many
CASQALLADTQYF
TGTGCCAGCCAGGCCTTGTTGGCAGATACGCAGTATTTT
>NA|TRBJ1-5|TRBV12-3/TRBV12-4|NA
CASSLGEVEPQHF
TGTGCCAGCAGTTTAGGGGAAGTGGAGCCCCAGCATTTT
>NA|TRBJ1-3|TRBV20-1|many
CSARAPGENTIYF
TGCAGTGCCAGAGCCCCCGGAGAAAACACCATATATTTT
>NA|TRBJ2-5|TRBV5-1|few
CASSLGEAGQVETQYF
TGCGCCAGCAGCTTAGGTGAGGCGGGCCAGGTGGAGACCCAGTACTTC
>NA|TRBJ1-1|TRBV7-3|many
CASSLSHRNTEAFF
TGTGCCAGCAGCTTATCACACCGAAACACTGAAGCTTTCTTT
>NA|TRBJ1-2|TRBV7-2|NA
CASSSLRRWGYGYTF
TGTGCCAGCAGCTCCTTACGCCGGTGGGGCTATGGCTACACCTTC
>TRBD1|TRBJ2-1|TRBV2|many
CASSPQGVLIYNEQFF
TGTGCCAGCAGCCCCCAGGGGGTACTTATCTACAATGAGCAGTTCTTC
>TRBD1|TRBJ1-2|TRBV6-1|many
CASRISGGRSGGYTF
TGTGCCAGCAGGATTTCAGGGGGACGTTCGGGCGGCTACACCTTC
>NA|TRBJ2-5|TRBV19|many
CATKQRGGGTQYF
TGTGCCACCAAACAAAGGGGAGGCGGGACCCAGTACTTC
>NA|TRBJ2-2|TRBV12-3/TRBV12-4|many
CASSLAGPGWTNTGELFF
TGTGCCAGCAGTTTAGCGGGGCCGGGGTGGACGAACACCGGGGAGCTGTTTTTT
>NA|TRBJ2-6|TRBV7-9|many
CASSLGIPGANVLTF
TGTGCCAGCAGCCTAGGCATTCCTGGGGCCAACGTCCTGACTTTC
>NA|TRBJ2-1|TRBV19|many
CASSIGTSPNEQFF
TGTGCCAGTAGTATAGGTACTTCCCCCAATGAGCAGTTCTTC
>NA|TRBJ2-5|TRBV24-1|few
CATSDFSGPGETQYF
TGTGCCACCAGTGATTTCTCAGGGCCCGGGGAGACCCAGTACTTC
>TRBD1|TRBJ2-5|TRBV7-2|many
CASSQLRPGQGKETQYF
TGTGCCAGCAGCCAACTACGCCCGGGACAGGGGAAAGAGACCCAGTACTTC
>NA|TRBJ2-5|TRBV14|many
CASSQVMSQETQYF
TGTGCCAGCAGCCAAGTCATGAGCCAAGAGACCCAGTACTTC
>NA|TRBJ2-2|TRBV27|NA
CASSLSTAGELFF
TGTGCCAGCAGTTTATCGACAGCCGGGGAGCTGTTTTTT
>NA|TRBJ2-3|TRBV20-1|many
CSASDIGADTQYF
TGCAGTGCTTCGGACATTGGGGCAGATACGCAGTATTTT